In this sample, the clone carrying this T cell receptor (beta chain) turned up a few times. What it binds is unknown. This sample was taken from a study of cytomegalovirus exposure and HLA in healthy donors. Study observations and caveats: Only CMV serostatus was available as immune exposure information.

CDR3 length: 14 amino acids. The V and J ends lost 4 bases and 4 bases, in that order; junction bases with no gene match: 6. Germline CDR1 is GTSNPN and CDR2 is SVGIG (reference sequence). It was with 60 Vbeta and 13 Jbeta primers that the PCR ran. In the original processing: A later analysis tallied approximately 80 million unique TCR beta chains, around 10 million of them shared. Assay used: immunoSEQ multiplex PCR; TCRdb lists only in-frame clones, some missing. The D gene and trimming were derived from the DNA, and the V and J assignments and clone size from that table. The sample lists around 180,000 clones, roughly 80% occurring once.

This sequence joins TRBV30 and TRBJ1-1; 10 bases fit TRBD1. The specimen was PBMCs. This sequence was found in a man aged 18 to 29 in good health and CMV-seronegative. The CDR3 DNA sequence: TGTGCCTGGACCATGACAGGGGGCTTCACTGAAGCTTTCTTT. Translation gives CAWTMTGGFTEAFF.